Sequencing of this TCR beta chain was carried out in a study of blood T cell repertoires in COVID-19. About the research overall: Some COVID-19 samples were acute and others convalescent; all came from the United States, Italy and Spain. From T cells, B-cell-depleted T cells, or PBMCs came the material, which was cDNA or gDNA.

This CDR3 comprises 18 residues. Germline V lookup: CDR1 SGHAT, CDR2 FQNNGV. V shed 5 bases, J shed 4 bases, and the junction held 12 bases outside the gene matches. Patients in Seattle were enrolled during active infection, then followed longitudinally. In the authors' methods: Researchers report that nucleated cell counts were estimated from reference gene primer amplification. Sequenced by immunoSEQ multiplex PCR; TCRdb stores in-frame clones only, minus some. The D gene and trimming were derived from the DNA, and the V and J assignments and clone size from that table. The repertoire holds approximately 110,000 clones, with 80% to 95% as singletons.

The sequencing sample was made of peripheral blood. The receptor's source is a middle-aged man with COVID-19, enrolled during active disease. This chain uses TRBV11-2 with TRBJ2-4, with 12 bases lining up with TRBD2. CDR3 DNA sequence: TGTGCCAGCAGCCAATTTACCCGACTAGCGGGAGTAAAAAACATTCAGTACTTC. It yields the protein CASSQFTRLAGVKNIQYF.